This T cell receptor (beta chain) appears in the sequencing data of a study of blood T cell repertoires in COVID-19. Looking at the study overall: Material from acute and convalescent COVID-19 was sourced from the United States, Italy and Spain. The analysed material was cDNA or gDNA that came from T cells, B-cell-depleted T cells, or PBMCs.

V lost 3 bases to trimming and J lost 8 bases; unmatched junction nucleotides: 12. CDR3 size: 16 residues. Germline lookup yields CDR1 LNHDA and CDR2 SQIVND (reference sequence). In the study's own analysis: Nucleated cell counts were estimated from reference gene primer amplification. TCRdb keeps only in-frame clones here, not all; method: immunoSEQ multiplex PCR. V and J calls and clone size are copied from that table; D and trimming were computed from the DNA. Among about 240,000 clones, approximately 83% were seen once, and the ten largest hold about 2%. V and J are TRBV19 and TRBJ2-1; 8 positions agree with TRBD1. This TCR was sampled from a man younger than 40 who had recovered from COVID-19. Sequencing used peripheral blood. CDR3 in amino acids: CASSIYRGVPSDEQFF. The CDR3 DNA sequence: TGTGCCAGTAGTATTTACAGGGGGGTCCCTTCTGATGAGCAGTTCTTC.